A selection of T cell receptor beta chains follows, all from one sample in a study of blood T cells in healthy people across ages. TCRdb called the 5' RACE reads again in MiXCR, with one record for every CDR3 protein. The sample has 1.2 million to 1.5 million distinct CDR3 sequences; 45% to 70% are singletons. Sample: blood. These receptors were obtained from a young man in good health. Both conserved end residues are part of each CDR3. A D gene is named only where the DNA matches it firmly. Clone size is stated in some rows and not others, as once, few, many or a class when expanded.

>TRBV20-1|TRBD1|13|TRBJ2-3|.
CSGAGTVTDTQYF
TGCAGTGGAGCCGGGACAGTAACAGATACGCAGTATTTT
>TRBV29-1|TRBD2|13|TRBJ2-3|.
CSAPQLAGDTQYF
TGCAGCGCCCCCCAACTAGCGGGAGATACGCAGTATTTT
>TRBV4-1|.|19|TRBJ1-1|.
CASSQDLFFGGREDTEAFF
TGCGCCAGCAGCCAAGATCTTTTTTTCGGTGGCAGGGAGGACACTGAAGCTTTCTTT
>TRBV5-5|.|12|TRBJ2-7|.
CASSHDKYEQYF
TGTGCCAGCAGCCATGACAAGTACGAGCAGTACTTC
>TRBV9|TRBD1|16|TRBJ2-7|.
CASSANSGTGGYEQYF
TGTGCCAGCAGCGCGAACTCCGGGACAGGGGGCTACGAGCAGTACTTC
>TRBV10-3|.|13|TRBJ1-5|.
CAMADYSNQPQHF
TGTGCCATGGCGGATTATAGCAATCAGCCCCAGCATTTT
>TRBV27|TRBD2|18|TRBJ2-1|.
CASSSPLRRGGARNEQFF
TGTGCCAGCAGTTCTCCCCTTCGACGGGGGGGCGCGCGGAATGAGCAGTTCTTC
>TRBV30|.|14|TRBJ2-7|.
CAWSVFQGSHEQYF
TGTGCCTGGAGTGTCTTTCAGGGGTCCCACGAGCAGTACTTC
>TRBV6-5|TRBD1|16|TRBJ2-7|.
CASSYLPGQGAPEQYF
TGTGCCAGCAGTTACCTACCGGGACAGGGGGCGCCCGAGCAGTACTTC
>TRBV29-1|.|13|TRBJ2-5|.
CSVRDTGGETQYF
TGCAGCGTCCGGGACACCGGGGGAGAGACCCAGTACTTC
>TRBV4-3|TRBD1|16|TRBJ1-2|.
CASSLQSWDSPHGYTF
TGCGCCAGCAGCCTCCAGAGTTGGGACAGCCCCCATGGCTACACCTTC
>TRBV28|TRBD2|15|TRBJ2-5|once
CASRSSGATGETQYF
TGTGCCAGCAGATCTAGCGGGGCTACTGGAGAGACCCAGTACTTC
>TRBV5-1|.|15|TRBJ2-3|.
CASSLNREPTDTQYF
TGCGCCAGCAGCTTAAACAGGGAACCCACAGATACGCAGTATTTT
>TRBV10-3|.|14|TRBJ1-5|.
CAISEKTDLMPQHF
TGTGCCATCAGTGAGAAGACGGACCTAATGCCCCAGCATTTT
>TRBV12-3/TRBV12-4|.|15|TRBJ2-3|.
CASSLGDPTTDTQYF
TGTGCCAGCAGTTTGGGGGACCCGACCACAGATACGCAGTATTTT
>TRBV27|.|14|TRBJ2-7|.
CASRSMGVPYEQYF
TGTGCCAGCCGGAGTATGGGAGTCCCCTACGAGCAGTACTTC
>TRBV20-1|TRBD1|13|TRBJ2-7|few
CSARMRTGDEQYF
TGCAGTGCTAGAATGAGGACAGGCGACGAGCAGTACTTC
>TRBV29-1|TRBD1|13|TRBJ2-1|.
CSGARQGLYEQFF
TGCAGCGGGGCGCGACAGGGGCTCTATGAGCAGTTCTTC
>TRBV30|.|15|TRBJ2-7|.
CAWSLGEHRHNEQYF
TGTGCCTGGAGTCTCGGAGAGCACAGACACAATGAGCAGTACTTC
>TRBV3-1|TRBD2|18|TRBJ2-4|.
CASSQEGAGGPVKNIQYF
TGTGCCAGCAGCCAAGAGGGAGCGGGGGGGCCGGTCAAAAACATTCAGTACTTC
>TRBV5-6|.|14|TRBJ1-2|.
CASRNRDGAYGYTF
TGTGCCAGCAGAAACCGGGACGGAGCCTATGGCTACACCTTC
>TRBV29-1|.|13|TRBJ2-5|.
CSVEIFGVETQYF
TGCAGCGTTGAAATCTTTGGTGTGGAGACCCAGTACTTC
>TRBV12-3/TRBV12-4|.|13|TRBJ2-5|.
CATGGLEQETQYF
TGTGCCACCGGGGGGCTTGAGCAAGAGACCCAGTACTTC